A selection of T cell receptor beta chains follows, all from one sample in a study of lymphopenia after photon versus proton radiotherapy. Profiling relied on immunoSEQ multiplex PCR, and the TCRdb table lists in-frame clones only, not all of them. The repertoire consists of 89,000 or so clones, with around four fifths occurring once and the leading ten covering 1.3% to 1.5%. The starting material was peripheral blood, obtained from a patient treated with proton-based radiotherapy. The receptors derive from a man in his sixties with pancreatic cancer. The CDR3 runs from the conserved cysteine through the conserved F or W. The D gene is left open where the match is weak. The size entry is marked missing in some rows and otherwise reads once, few, many or a size class.

J,V,length,size,D,DNA,CDR3
TRBJ2-7,TRBV7-9,16,once,TRBD2,TGTGCCAGCAGCTTAGTCCTAGCGGGAGAAGGCCACGAGCAGTACTTC,CASSLVLAGEGHEQYF
TRBJ2-5,TRBV27,18,-,TRBD2,TGTGCCAGCAGTTTCCGCGGGACTAGCGGGAGGGCCAGAGAGACCCAGTACTTC,CASSFRGTSGRARETQYF
TRBJ2-3,TRBV5-1,11,-,-,TGCGCCAGCAGCTCTTCAGGGATCTCATATTTT,CASSSSGISYF
TRBJ1-5,TRBV6-1,15,-,TRBD1,TGTGCCAGCAGTGAGGACAGGGGGGATAATCAGCCCCAGCATTTT,CASSEDRGDNQPQHF
TRBJ2-6,TRBV6-1,15,few,-,TGTGCCAGCAGACATACAGGCTCTGGGGCCAACGTCCTGACTTTC,CASRHTGSGANVLTF
TRBJ1-3,TRBV7-9,17,-,-,TGTGCCAGCAGCTTAGGGCAGGCACCCTTCTCTGGAAACACCATATATTTT,CASSLGQAPFSGNTIYF
TRBJ2-6,TRBV15,15,once,-,TGTGCCACCAGTCAGACACTCTCTGGGGCCAACGTCCTGACTTTC,CATSQTLSGANVLTF
TRBJ2-2,TRBV27,15,-,TRBD2,TGTGCCAGCAGCACCTTAGCGGGAGGCACCGGGGAGCTGTTTTTT,CASSTLAGGTGELFF
TRBJ1-3,TRBV18,13,few,TRBD1,TGTGCCAGCTCAACGGGACAGCAAAACACCATATATTTT,CASSTGQQNTIYF
TRBJ2-1,TRBV6-1,15,few,-,TGTGCCAGCAGTGAAGAGGTTGGCTCCTACAATGAGCAGTTCTTC,CASSEEVGSYNEQFF